This T cell receptor beta chain was identified during a study of T cell responses to AZD1222 COVID-19 vaccine. Regarding the study as a whole: Only a handful of AZD1222 recipients tested seropositive at baseline.

Second-dose timings of about 4 or about 12 weeks were pooled. Some clones are missing from TCRdb's copy, which holds only in-frame ones; the method was immunoSEQ multiplex PCR. Of more than 100,000 clones in the sample, about 92% were seen once. This CDR3 is built from 17 residues. V trimming: 0 bases; J trimming: 4 bases; junction bases outside the gene matches: 9. Germline CDR1 and CDR2: LGHNA and YSLEER. With regard to this clone: Its antigen is not identified.

This TCR came from an adult who received the AZD1222 COVID-19 vaccine. Sequences were derived from peripheral blood, sampled 28 days after the second AZD1222 dose. V is TRBV4-3 and J is TRBJ1-3; 7 bases fit TRBD1. The CDR3 nucleotides are TGCGCCAGCAGCCAAGATTTAGGGGGCACGAAGGGAAACACCATATATTTT. Protein sequence: CASSQDLGGTKGNTIYF.